Given below is one T cell receptor beta chain in context. The trim removed 4 bases at V and 3 bases at J, leaving 11 bases unmatched. The V gene's germline CDR1 is MNHEY and CDR2 SMNVEV (reference sequence). This CDR3 is built from 17 residues. The data originate from a study of blood T cell repertoires in COVID-19. Everyone who took part was about 18 to 90 years old, and they came from roughly 25 US areas. Cohort assignment relied on participant-reported clinical history. Recovery meant two consecutive negative NP/OP PCR tests, professional clearance, or resolved symptoms. The table came from immunoSEQ multiplex PCR; TCRdb's copy has only in-frame clones and leaves some out. The sample shows approximately 230,000 clones, 75% to 95% of them seen only once.

Sequenced material: PBMCs or T cells enriched from blood (not recorded which). The chain couples TRBV27 to TRBJ2-7, with TRBD2 matching over 11 bases. The sequence came from a woman aged 18-30 years who had recovered from COVID-19. CDR3 residues: CASSWKGLAGGLYEQYF. In nucleotides, the CDR3 is TGTGCCAGCAGTTGGAAAGGACTAGCGGGTGGACTCTACGAGCAGTACTTC.